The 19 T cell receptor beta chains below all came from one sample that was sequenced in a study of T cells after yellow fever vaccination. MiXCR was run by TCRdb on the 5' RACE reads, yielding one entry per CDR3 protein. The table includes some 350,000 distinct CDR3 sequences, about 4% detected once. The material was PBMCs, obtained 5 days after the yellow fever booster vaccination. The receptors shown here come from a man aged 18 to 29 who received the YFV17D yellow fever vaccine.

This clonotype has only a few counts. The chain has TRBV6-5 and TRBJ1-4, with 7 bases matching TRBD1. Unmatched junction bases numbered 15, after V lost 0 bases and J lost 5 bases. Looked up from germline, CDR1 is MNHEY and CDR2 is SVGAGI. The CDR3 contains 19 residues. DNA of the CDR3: TGTGCCAGCAGTTACTCCTTTTGGACGTCTGGGACAGAAAATGAAAAACTGTTTTTT. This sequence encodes CASSYSFWTSGTENEKLFF.

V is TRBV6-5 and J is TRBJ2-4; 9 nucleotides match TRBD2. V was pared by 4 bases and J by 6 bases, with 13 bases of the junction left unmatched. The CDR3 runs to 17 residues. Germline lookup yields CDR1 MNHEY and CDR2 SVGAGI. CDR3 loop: CASSSIIQRGAGNIQYF. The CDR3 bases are TGTGCCAGCAGTTCCATAATCCAGCGGGGGGCGGGAAACATTCAGTACTTC.

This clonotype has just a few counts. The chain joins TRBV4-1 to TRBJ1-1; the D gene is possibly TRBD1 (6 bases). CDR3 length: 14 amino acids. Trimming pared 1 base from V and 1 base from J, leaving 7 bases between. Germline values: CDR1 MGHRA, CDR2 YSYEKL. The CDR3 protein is CASSQGTANTEAFF. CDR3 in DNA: TGCGCCAGCAGCCAAGGGACAGCGAACACTGAAGCTTTCTTT.

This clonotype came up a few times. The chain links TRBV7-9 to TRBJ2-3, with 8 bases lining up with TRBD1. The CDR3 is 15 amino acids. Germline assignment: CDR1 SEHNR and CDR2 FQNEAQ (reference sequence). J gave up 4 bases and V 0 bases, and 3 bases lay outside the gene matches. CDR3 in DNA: TGTGCCAGCAGCTTAGCGTTGGGACAGGCAGATACGCAGTATTTT. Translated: CASSLALGQADTQYF.

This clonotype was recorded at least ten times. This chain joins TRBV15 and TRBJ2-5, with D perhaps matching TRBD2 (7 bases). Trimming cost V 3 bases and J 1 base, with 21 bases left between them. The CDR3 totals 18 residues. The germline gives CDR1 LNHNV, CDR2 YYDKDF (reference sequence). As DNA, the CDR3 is TGTGCCACCAGCAGCCCAGTCATCAGGGGAGGGTTCCAAGAGACCCAGTACTTC. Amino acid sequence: CATSSPVIRGGFQETQYF.

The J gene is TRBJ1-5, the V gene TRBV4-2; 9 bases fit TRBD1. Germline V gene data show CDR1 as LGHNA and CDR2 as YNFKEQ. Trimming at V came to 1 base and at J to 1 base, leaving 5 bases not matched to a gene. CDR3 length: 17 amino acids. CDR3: CASSQGRDRESNQPQHF. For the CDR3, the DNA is TGTGCCAGCAGCCAAGGCAGGGACAGGGAGAGCAATCAGCCCCAGCATTTT.

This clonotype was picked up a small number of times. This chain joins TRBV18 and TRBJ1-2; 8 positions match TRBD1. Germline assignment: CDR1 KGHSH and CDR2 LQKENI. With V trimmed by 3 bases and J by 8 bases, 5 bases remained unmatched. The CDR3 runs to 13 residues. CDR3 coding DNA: TGTGCCAGCTCACCTACTGACAGGGGCGGCTACACCTTC. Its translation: CASSPTDRGGYTF.

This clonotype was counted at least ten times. The CDR3 DNA is TGCAGCGCAGCAGCAAGCGGAAATGAAAAACTGTTTTTT. This sequence encodes CSAAASGNEKLFF. The rearrangement joins TRBV29-1 to TRBJ1-4; D gene unclear. Germline CDR1 is SQVTM and CDR2 is ANQGSEA. This CDR3 is 13 amino acids long. V lost 7 bases to trimming and J lost 5 bases, with 14 bases between them.

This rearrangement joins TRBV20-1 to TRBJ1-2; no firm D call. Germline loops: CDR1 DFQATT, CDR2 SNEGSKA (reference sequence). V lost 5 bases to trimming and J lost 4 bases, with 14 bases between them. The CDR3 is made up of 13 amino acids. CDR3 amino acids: CSARSGVGYGYTF. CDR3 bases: TGCAGTGCTCGATCCGGGGTAGGCTATGGCTACACCTTC.

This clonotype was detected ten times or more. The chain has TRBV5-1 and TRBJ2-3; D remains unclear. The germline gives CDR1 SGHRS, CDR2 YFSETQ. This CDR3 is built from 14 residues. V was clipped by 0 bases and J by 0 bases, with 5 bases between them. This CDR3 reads CASSLGSSTDTQYF. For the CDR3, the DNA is TGCGCCAGCAGCTTGGGTTCTAGCACAGATACGCAGTATTTT.

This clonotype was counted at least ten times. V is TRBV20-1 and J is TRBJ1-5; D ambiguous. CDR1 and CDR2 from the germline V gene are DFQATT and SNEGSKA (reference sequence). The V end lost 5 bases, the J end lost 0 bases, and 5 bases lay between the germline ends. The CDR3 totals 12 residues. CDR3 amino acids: CSAGYSNQPQHF. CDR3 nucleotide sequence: TGCAGTGCTGGGTATAGCAATCAGCCCCAGCATTTT.

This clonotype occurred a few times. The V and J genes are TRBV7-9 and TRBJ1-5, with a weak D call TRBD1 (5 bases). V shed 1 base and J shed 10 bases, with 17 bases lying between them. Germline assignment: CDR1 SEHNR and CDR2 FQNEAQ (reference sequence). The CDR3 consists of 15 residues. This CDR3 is CASSLVPPDQGPQHF. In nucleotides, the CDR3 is TGTGCCAGCAGCTTAGTTCCCCCGGACCAGGGACCCCAGCATTTT. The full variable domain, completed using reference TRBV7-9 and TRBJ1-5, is DTGVSQNPRHKITKRGQNVTFRCDPISEHNRLYWYRQTLGQGPEFLTYFQNEAQLEKSRLLSDRFSAERPKGSFSTLEIQRTEQGDSAMYLCASSLVPPDQGPQHFGDGTRLSIL.

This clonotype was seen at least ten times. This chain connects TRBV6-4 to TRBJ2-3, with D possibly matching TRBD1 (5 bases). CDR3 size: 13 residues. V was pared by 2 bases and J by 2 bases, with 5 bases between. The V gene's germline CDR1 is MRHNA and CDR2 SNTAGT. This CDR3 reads CASSDGATDTQYF. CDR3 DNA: TGTGCCAGCAGTGACGGGGCCACAGATACGCAGTATTTT.

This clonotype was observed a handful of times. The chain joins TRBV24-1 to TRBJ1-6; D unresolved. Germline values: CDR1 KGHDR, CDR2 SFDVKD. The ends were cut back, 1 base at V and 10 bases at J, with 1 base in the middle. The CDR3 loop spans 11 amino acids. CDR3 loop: CATSDFSPLHF. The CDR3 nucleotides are TGTGCCACCAGTGATTTCTCACCCCTCCACTTT.

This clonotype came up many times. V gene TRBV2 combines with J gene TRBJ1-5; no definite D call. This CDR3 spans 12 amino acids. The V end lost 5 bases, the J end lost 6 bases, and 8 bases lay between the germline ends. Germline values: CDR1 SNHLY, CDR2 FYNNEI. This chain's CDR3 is CASSRDAQPQHF. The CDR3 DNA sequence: TGTGCCAGCAGTAGGGATGCTCAGCCCCAGCATTTT.

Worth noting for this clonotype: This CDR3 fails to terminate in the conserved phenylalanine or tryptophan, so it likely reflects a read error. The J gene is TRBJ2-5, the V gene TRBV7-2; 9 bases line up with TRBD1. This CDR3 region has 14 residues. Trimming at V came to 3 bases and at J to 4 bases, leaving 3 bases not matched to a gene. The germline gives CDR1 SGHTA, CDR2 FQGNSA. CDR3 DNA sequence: TGTGCCAGCAGCTTCCCGGACAGGGGAGAGACCCAGTACTTG. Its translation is CASSFPDRGETQYL.

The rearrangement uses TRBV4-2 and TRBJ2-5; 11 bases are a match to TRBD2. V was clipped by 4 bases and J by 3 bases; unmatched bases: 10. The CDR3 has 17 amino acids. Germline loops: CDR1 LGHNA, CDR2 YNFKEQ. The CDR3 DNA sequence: TGTGCCAGCAGCCGGGCCACCCCGGGACTAGCGGAAGAGACCCAGTACTTC. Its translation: CASSRATPGLAEETQYF.

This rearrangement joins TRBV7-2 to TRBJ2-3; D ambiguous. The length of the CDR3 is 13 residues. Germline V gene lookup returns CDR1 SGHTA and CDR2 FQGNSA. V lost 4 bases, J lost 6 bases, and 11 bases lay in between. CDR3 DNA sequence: TGTGCCAGCAGCTCCCCTTTCTGGGATACGCAGTATTTT. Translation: CASSSPFWDTQYF.

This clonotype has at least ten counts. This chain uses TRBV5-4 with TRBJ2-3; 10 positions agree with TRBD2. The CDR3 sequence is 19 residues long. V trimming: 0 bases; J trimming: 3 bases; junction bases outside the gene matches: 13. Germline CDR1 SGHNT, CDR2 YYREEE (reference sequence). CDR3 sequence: CASSLEAMGAGGLTDTQYF. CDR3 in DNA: TGTGCCAGCAGCTTGGAGGCGATGGGAGCGGGGGGGTTAACAGATACGCAGTATTTT.